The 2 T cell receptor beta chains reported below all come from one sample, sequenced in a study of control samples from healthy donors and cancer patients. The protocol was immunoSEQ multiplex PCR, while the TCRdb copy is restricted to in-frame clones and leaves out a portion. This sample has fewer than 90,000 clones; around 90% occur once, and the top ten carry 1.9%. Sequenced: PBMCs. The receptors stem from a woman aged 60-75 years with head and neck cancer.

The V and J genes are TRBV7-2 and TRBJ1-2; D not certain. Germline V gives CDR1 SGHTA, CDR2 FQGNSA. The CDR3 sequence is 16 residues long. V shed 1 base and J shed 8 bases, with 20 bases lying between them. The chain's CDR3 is CASSLEISLEVMGYTF. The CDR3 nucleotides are TGTGCCAGCAGCTTAGAAATCAGCCTGGAGGTGATGGGCTACACCTTC.

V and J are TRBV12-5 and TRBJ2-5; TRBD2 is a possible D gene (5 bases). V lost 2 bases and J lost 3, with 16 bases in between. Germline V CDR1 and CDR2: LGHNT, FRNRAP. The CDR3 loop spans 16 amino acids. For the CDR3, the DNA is TGTGCTAGTGGTTTGCATACGGGATTGCCGGAAGAGACCCAGTACTTC. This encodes CASGLHTGLPEETQYF. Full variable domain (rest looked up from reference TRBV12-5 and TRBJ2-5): DARVTQTPRHKVTEMGQEVTMRCQPILGHNTVFWYRQTMMQGLELLAYFRNRAPLDDSGMPKDRFSAEMPDATLATLKIQPSEPRDSAVYFCASGLHTGLPEETQYFGPGTRLLVL.